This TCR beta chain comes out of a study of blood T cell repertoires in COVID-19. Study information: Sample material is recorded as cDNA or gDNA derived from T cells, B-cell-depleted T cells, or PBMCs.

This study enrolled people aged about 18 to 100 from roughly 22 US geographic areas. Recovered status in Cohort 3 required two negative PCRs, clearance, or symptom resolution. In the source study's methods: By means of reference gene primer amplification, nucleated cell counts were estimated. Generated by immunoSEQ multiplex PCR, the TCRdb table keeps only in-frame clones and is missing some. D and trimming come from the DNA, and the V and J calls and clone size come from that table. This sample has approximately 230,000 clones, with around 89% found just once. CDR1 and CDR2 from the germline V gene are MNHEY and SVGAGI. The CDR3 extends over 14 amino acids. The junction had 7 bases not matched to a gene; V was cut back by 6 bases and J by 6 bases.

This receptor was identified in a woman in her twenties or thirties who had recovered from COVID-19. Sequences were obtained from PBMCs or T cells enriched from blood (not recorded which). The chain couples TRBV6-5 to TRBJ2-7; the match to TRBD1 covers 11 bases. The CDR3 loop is CASSQGQGGSEQYF. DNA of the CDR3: TGTGCCAGCAGCCAGGGACAGGGGGGGAGCGAGCAGTACTTC.